This T cell receptor beta chain appears in the sequencing data of a study of vaccination effects on CD4 cells after COVID-19. Across the whole study: Early and late post-vaccination samples came from a few convalescent patients. Study-level results: Infection- and vaccine-induced clones contracted markedly late after vaccination.

TCRdb's table, derived via immunoSEQ multiplex PCR, lists solely in-frame clones and lacks some. In the table there are tens of thousands of clones, 65% to 75% of which are singletons. Notes on this clone: Its cognate antigen is unknown.

Germline CDR1 SGHVS, CDR2 FQNEAQ. Trimming stripped 4 bases from V and 3 bases from J, with 13 bases between. The CDR3 loop spans 15 amino acids. Upon completion of more than 9 days in culture, CD4+ T cells were isolated. From March to December 2020, the person had a SARS-CoV-2 infection that was confirmed by PCR. Two-dose BNT162b2 or mRNA-1273 vaccination was given to participants. In the cultures, half the medium was exchanged for IL-2 medium on days 3 and 7. Sample: CD4+ T cells from PBMCs cultured without peptide, taken after COVID-19 vaccination. The rearrangement uses TRBV7-8 and TRBJ1-5; D is unresolved. This receptor was obtained from a human donor who had a prior SARS-CoV-2 infection. This CDR3 reads CASSYEGRNNQPQHF. The CDR3 nucleotides read TGTGCCAGCAGCTACGAAGGCCGGAACAATCAGCCCCAGCATTTT.